The 27 T cell receptor beta chains listed next were all sequenced from one sample in a study of Ad26.COV2.S vaccination and SARS-CoV-2 variants. The treatment is: some 20 received Ad26.COV2.S at low or high dose, single or two shots; roughly 5 received placebo; per-sample allocation not given. The study sampled participants on day 63 after the first vaccine or placebo injection. Sequencing used immunoSEQ multiplex PCR; TCRdb keeps in-frame clones, though not all of them. The data contain 500,000 or so clones, around nine tenths of them singletons. The material sequenced was peripheral blood, taken in a trial of Ad26.COV2.S vaccine versus placebo. Receptors originate from a person between 18 and 60 years old who received the Ad26.COV2.S COVID-19 vaccine or a placebo.

The J gene is TRBJ2-1, the V gene TRBV5-1; D is perhaps TRBD1 or TRBD2 (5 bases each). Germline-derived CDR1 and CDR2 are SGHRS and YFSETQ. CDR3 length equals 16 residues. The ends were cut back, 4 bases at V and 6 bases at J, with 20 bases in the middle. CDR3 sequence reads: CASSPFGGAGINEQFF. The CDR3, as DNA: TGCGCCAGCAGCCCATTTGGGGGAGCTGGGATCAATGAGCAGTTCTTC.

This clone was counted a single time. V gene TRBV9 combines with J gene TRBJ1-1; D gene ambiguous. CDR1 and CDR2 from the germline V gene are SGDLS and YYNGEE. This CDR3 spans 14 amino acids. V was trimmed by 7 bases and J by 0 bases, leaving 13 bases between them. For the CDR3, the DNA is TGTGCCAGCTCCAGACGTACTATGAACACTGAAGCTTTCTTT. It specifies CASSRRTMNTEAFF. Using reference TRBV9 and TRBJ1-1 for the parts outside the CDR3, the full variable domain is DSGVTQTPKHLITATGQRVTLRCSPRSGDLSVYWYQQSLDQGLQFLIQYYNGEERAKGNILERFSAQQFPDLHSELNLSSLELGDSALYFCASSRRTMNTEAFFGQGTRLTVV.

This clone was counted a few times. The rearrangement uses TRBV27 and TRBJ1-4; D gene ambiguous. The length of the CDR3 is 15 residues. The V end lost 5 bases, the J end lost 8 bases, and 18 bases lay between the germline ends. CDR1 and CDR2 from the germline V gene are MNHEY and SMNVEV (reference sequence). The CDR3 loop is CASSTRWTSGEKLFF. The CDR3 DNA reads TGTGCCAGCAGTACTCGTTGGACTTCTGGCGAAAAACTGTTTTTT.

This clone was observed a few times. V gene TRBV7-8 combines with J gene TRBJ2-1; 16 nucleotides line up with TRBD2. The ends lost 4 bases at V and 7 bases at J; junction bases unmatched: 4. Germline CDR1 SGHVS, CDR2 FQNEAQ. This CDR3 contains 16 residues. The CDR3 sequence: CASSSGLAGGRNEQFF. Here the CDR3 DNA reads TGTGCCAGCAGCTCGGGACTAGCGGGAGGGAGGAATGAGCAGTTCTTC.

The chain joins TRBV15 to TRBJ2-7; a weak D match, TRBD2 (6 bases). This CDR3 contains 13 residues. The V gene's germline CDR1 is LNHNV and CDR2 YYDKDF (reference sequence). V lost 0 bases and J 6 bases, leaving 9 bases between the germline ends. In nucleotides, the CDR3 is TGTGCCACCAGCAGAGATGGGGGAGGCGAGCAGTACTTC. Its translation: CATSRDGGGEQYF.

The V call is TRBV9, the J call TRBJ2-1; no reliable D call. The CDR3 covers 12 residues. Trimming stripped 3 bases from V and 9 bases from J, with 10 bases between. CDR1 and CDR2 (germline): SGDLS, YYNGEE. The CDR3 DNA is TGTGCCAGCAGCGGTCCTAGTGGTGAGCAGTTCTTC. Its protein product is CASSGPSGEQFF.

The chain employs TRBV5-6 and TRBJ2-3; no firm D call. The CDR3 length is 14 residues. Trimming removed 2 bases at V and 0 bases at J, with 7 bases between. Germline V lookup: CDR1 SGHDT, CDR2 YYEEEE. CDR3 nucleotides: TGTGCCAGCAGCTTACCCAGAAGCACAGATACGCAGTATTTT. Residues: CASSLPRSTDTQYF.

V and J are TRBV27 and TRBJ2-1; no clear D. Trimming shortened V by 2 bases and J by 2 bases, and 7 bases separated the two germline ends. Germline values: CDR1 MNHEY, CDR2 SMNVEV (reference sequence). The length of the CDR3 is 14 residues. CDR3 in DNA: TGTGCCAGCAGTTTAGGTTTCACCTACAATGAGCAGTTCTTC. Encoded protein: CASSLGFTYNEQFF.

This clone showed up just a few times. The sample holds other DNA sequences that translate to the same CDR3. The rearrangement links TRBV24-1 to TRBJ1-2; the D gene is possibly TRBD1 (5 bases). The CDR3 has 11 amino acids. V was cut by 9 bases and J by 2 bases, with 6 bases left in between. CDR1 and CDR2 from the germline V gene are KGHDR and SFDVKD. This chain's CDR3 is CATSGNYGYTF. DNA for the CDR3: TGTGCCACCTCAGGGAACTATGGCTACACCTTC.

J is TRBJ2-3 and V is TRBV29-1; 11 bases map to TRBD2. The CDR3 sequence is 15 residues long. The germline V gene has CDR1 SQVTM and CDR2 ANQGSEA. V shed 4 bases, J shed 5 bases, and the junction held 8 bases outside the gene matches. Here the CDR3 DNA reads TGCAGCGTTGGGGGTAGCGGGAGGGCCGAAGATACGCAGTATTTT. Translation gives CSVGGSGRAEDTQYF.

The chain couples TRBV28 to TRBJ1-1; no clear D. The CDR3 runs 13 residues. V was cut by 7 bases and J by 1 base, with 10 bases left in between. Germline-derived CDR1 and CDR2 are MDHEN and SYDVKM. CDR3 sequence: CASTFAGNTEAFF. In DNA form, the CDR3 reads TGTGCCAGCACATTCGCGGGGAACACTGAAGCTTTCTTT.

The chain recombines TRBV6-2 or TRBV6-3 with TRBJ1-5; D ambiguous. Germline CDR1 MNHEY, CDR2 SVGEGT. The CDR3 sequence is 13 residues long. V lost 6 bases to trimming and J lost 3 bases, with 9 bases between them. The CDR3 DNA sequence: TGTGCCAGCAGCTGGGCCATCAATCAGCCCCAGCATTTT. Translating it yields CASSWAINQPQHF.

The chain carries TRBV7-9 and TRBJ2-7; 7 bases align to TRBD1. CDR1 and CDR2 from the germline V gene are SEHNR and FQNEAQ (reference sequence). J gave up 3 bases and V 5 bases, and 7 bases lay outside the gene matches. This CDR3 is built from 14 residues. CDR3 sequence: CASSTPGTVYEQYF. The CDR3 DNA follows: TGTGCCAGCAGCACGCCCGGGACAGTCTACGAGCAGTACTTC.

The chain combines TRBV7-8 with TRBJ2-7, with TRBD2 matching over 8 bases. The CDR3 has 15 amino acids. The germline gives CDR1 SGHVS, CDR2 FQNEAQ. After removal of 1 base from V and 3 bases from J, the junction contained 5 bases not matched to a gene. The DNA for the CDR3 is TGTGCCAGCAGCTTAGACGGGACTAGTGGCTACGAGCAGTACTTC. It specifies CASSLDGTSGYEQYF. The full variable domain, with the rest looked up from reference TRBV7-8 and TRBJ2-7, is GAGVSQSPRYKVAKRGQDVALRCDPISGHVSLFWYQQALGQGPEFLTYFQNEAQLDKSGLPSDRFFAERPEGSVSTLKIQRTQQEDSAVYLCASSLDGTSGYEQYFGPGTRLTVT.

The rearrangement uses TRBV5-4 and TRBJ2-2, with TRBD2 identical over 9 bases. V was clipped by 0 bases and J by 10 bases; unmatched bases: 10. Germline CDR1 SGHNT, CDR2 YYREEE (reference sequence). This CDR3 spans 16 amino acids. CDR3 sequence: CASSLARGGAPAELFF. CDR3 bases: TGTGCCAGCAGCTTGGCACGCGGGGGGGCCCCCGCGGAGCTGTTTTTT. Looking up the rest from reference TRBV5-4 and TRBJ2-2 gives the full variable domain: ETGVTQSPTHLIKTRGQQVTLRCSSQSGHNTVSWYQQALGQGPQFIFQYYREEENGRGNFPPRFSGLQFPNYSSELNVNALELDDSALYLCASSLARGGAPAELFFGEGSRLTVL.

The rearrangement links TRBV5-8 to TRBJ1-3; D remains ambiguous. Trimming stripped 1 base from V and 0 bases from J, with 11 bases between. The CDR3 covers 16 residues. Germline values: CDR1 SGHTS, CDR2 YDEGEE. This CDR3 reads CASSLIRAASGNTIYF. The CDR3 DNA reads TGTGCCAGCAGCTTGATTCGGGCAGCCTCTGGAAACACCATATATTTT.

This chain connects TRBV21-1 to TRBJ1-2; no DNA check was done on the table's D call, TRBD1. TRBV21-1 is labeled a pseudogene. This CDR3 is 13 amino acids long. The CDR3 nucleotides read TGTGCCAGCACCAGGTTGGTATTCTATGGCTACACCTTC. Residues: CASTRLVFYGYTF.

The rearrangement joins TRBV28 to TRBJ1-1; possible D gene TRBD1, 5 bases. V gave up 5 bases and J gave up 7 bases, with 17 bases separating them. The germline CDR1 and CDR2 sequences are MDHEN and SYDVKM. The CDR3 has 14 residues. Here the CDR3 DNA reads TGTGCCAGCAGTCCAGGTCGTGGGGCCCTTGAAGCTTTCTTT. Encoded protein: CASSPGRGALEAFF.

The chain combines TRBV7-9 with TRBJ2-1, with 11 bases aligning to TRBD2. V was pared by 1 base and J by 9 bases, with 2 bases of the junction left unmatched. Germline values: CDR1 SEHNR, CDR2 FQNEAQ (reference sequence). The CDR3 length is 14 residues. The DNA for the CDR3 is TGTGCCAGCAGCTTAGGGCTAGCGGGGGGTGAGCAGTTCTTC. This gives the protein CASSLGLAGGEQFF.

This chain's CDR3 is CASSLAGGMSEETQYF. The CDR3 coding sequence is TGTGCCAGCAGCTTAGCAGGGGGCATGAGTGAGGAGACCCAGTACTTC. The J gene is TRBJ2-5, the V gene TRBV7-6; 7 bases match TRBD1. The V gene end was trimmed by 0 bases and the J gene end by 5 bases; junction bases not matched to a gene: 9. The germline CDR1 and CDR2 sequences are SGHVS and FNYEAQ. The length of the CDR3 is 16 residues.

This sequence joins TRBV30 and TRBJ2-4; TRBD1 is a possible D gene (5 bases). CDR3 length equals 11 residues. Germline V gene lookup returns CDR1 GTSNPN and CDR2 SVGIG (reference sequence). V lost 0 bases to trimming and J lost 14 bases, with 11 bases between them. CDR3 amino acids: CAWSVAGSEYF. DNA for the CDR3: TGTGCCTGGAGTGTTGCAGGGTCGGAGTACTTC.

V usage is TRBV7-6 and J usage is TRBJ2-2; 9 nucleotides agree with TRBD2. This CDR3 has 16 amino acids. V was pared by 3 bases and J by 4 bases, with 6 bases of the junction left unmatched. Germline V lookup: CDR1 SGHVS, CDR2 FNYEAQ. The CDR3 protein is CASSLGVAGATGELFF. The CDR3 nucleotides read TGTGCCAGCAGCTTGGGGGTAGCGGGAGCCACCGGGGAGCTGTTTTTT.

The chain recombines TRBV6-2 or TRBV6-3 with TRBJ2-7; no reliable D call. Trimming removed 0 bases at V and 5 bases at J, with 8 bases between. The CDR3 spans 13 residues. Per the germline V gene, CDR1 is MNHEY and CDR2 is SVGEGT. The CDR3, as DNA: TGTGCCAGCAGTTACTCTTGGCAGGACGAGCAGTACTTC. This gives the protein CASSYSWQDEQYF.

J is TRBJ1-6 and V is TRBV7-2, with 7 bases identical to TRBD1. This CDR3 has 15 residues. J lost 7 bases, V lost 5 bases, and 8 bases had no gene match. Per germline, CDR1 SGHTA and CDR2 FQGNSA. CDR3 nucleotides: TGTGCCAGCAGCACCCGACAGGGCCAGAATTCACCCCTCCACTTT. It yields the protein CASSTRQGQNSPLHF. Full variable domain (rest looked up from reference TRBV7-2 and TRBJ1-6): GAGVSQSPSNKVTEKGKDVELRCDPISGHTALYWYRQSLGQGLEFLIYFQGNSAPDKSGLPSDRFSAERTGGSVSTLTIQRTQQEDSAVYLCASSTRQGQNSPLHFGNGTRLTVT.

This clone is a singleton in its sample. The chain links TRBV19 to TRBJ2-1; a possible D gene is TRBD2 (6 bases). The ends were cut back, 0 bases at V and 9 bases at J, with 15 bases in the middle. CDR3 size: 15 residues. Germline V lookup: CDR1 LNHDA, CDR2 SQIVND (reference sequence). The DNA for the CDR3 is TGTGCCAGTAGTATAGACGGGAGTATCTTGATTGAGCAGTTCTTC. Translation: CASSIDGSILIEQFF. Together with reference TRBV19 and TRBJ2-1, the CDR3 gives the full variable domain: DGGITQSPKYLFRKEGQNVTLSCEQNLNHDAMYWYRQDPGQGLRLIYYSQIVNDFQKGDIAEGYSVSREKKESFPLTVTSAQKNPTAFYLCASSIDGSILIEQFFGPGTRLTVL.

V gene TRBV7-6 combines with J gene TRBJ2-1; maybe TRBD2 (6 bases). Germline V lookup: CDR1 SGHVS, CDR2 FNYEAQ. This CDR3 is built from 14 residues. V lost 4 bases and J 10 bases, leaving 17 bases between the germline ends. CDR3: CASSSAGPGSEQFF. The DNA of the CDR3 is TGTGCCAGCAGCTCCGCGGGACCCGGGAGCGAGCAGTTCTTC.

The chain recombines TRBV30 with TRBJ1-4; D remains ambiguous. The CDR3 has 15 amino acids. Per germline, CDR1 GTSNPN and CDR2 SVGIG (reference sequence). The germline V and J ends were trimmed by 0 bases and 4 bases, with 12 bases remaining between them. In nucleotides, the CDR3 is TGTGCCTGGAGTGTACTTACGAGCCTTAATGAAAAACTGTTTTTT. Translating gives CAWSVLTSLNEKLFF.